This T cell receptor beta chain was sequenced during a study of OX40 agonist ivuxolimab in advanced cancers. Study overall: The study gave patients intravenous ivuxolimab at 0.01 to 10 mg/kg every 2 weeks. Treatment received earlier with anti-PD-1, anti-PD-L1 or anti-CTLA-4 agents was allowed, and over 35% had some.

The CDR3 loop spans 11 amino acids. Deletions cut 6 bases from V and 2 bases from J, with 4 bases between. In germline, CDR1 is SNHLY, CDR2 FYNNEI. Findings and limits, study-wide: Researchers report that CD8+ T cells had, on average, more expanded clones than CD4+. Dose levels from 0.1 to 3.0 mg/kg saw CD4+ and CD8+ blood T cells expand clonally by week 6.

The protocol was immunoSEQ multiplex PCR, while the TCRdb copy is restricted to in-frame clones and leaves out a portion. The table has roughly 26,000 clones, 85% to 90% seen once. As regards this clone: Its antigen is undetermined.

V usage is TRBV2 and J usage is TRBJ2-5, with D uncertain. Sequencing was performed on CD4+ or CD8+ T cells sorted from blood, taken in a trial of the OX40 agonist ivuxolimab. The TCR originated in an adult with an advanced solid tumor such as melanoma, head and neck, liver or kidney cancer. CDR3 in amino acids: CASSEQETQYF. DNA of the CDR3: TGTGCCAGCAGCGAGCAAGAGACCCAGTACTTC.